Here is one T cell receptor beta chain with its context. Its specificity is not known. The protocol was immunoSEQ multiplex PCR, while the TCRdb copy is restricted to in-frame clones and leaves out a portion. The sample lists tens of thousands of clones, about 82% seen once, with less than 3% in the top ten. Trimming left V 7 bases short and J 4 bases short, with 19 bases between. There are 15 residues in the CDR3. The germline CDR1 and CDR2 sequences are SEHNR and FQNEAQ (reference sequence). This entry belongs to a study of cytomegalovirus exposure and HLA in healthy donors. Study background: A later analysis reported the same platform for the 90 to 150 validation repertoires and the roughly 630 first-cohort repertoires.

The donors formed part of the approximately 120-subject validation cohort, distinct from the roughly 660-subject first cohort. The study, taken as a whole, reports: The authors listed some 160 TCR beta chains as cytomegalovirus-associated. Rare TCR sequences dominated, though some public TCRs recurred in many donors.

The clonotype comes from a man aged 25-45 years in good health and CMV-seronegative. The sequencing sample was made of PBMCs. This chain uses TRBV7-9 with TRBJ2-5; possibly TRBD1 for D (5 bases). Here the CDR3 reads CASNLQGFGRETQYF. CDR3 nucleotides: TGTGCCAGCAACCTCCAGGGTTTTGGTCGAGAGACCCAGTACTTC.